These 4 T cell receptor beta chains originate from one sample sequenced in a study of Graves' ophthalmopathy and Graves' hyperthyroidism. Amplification of TCR beta CDR3 regions used RNA transcripts. First-round RT-PCR used HTBI primers; second-round multiplex PCR followed. TCRdb fed the multiplex PCR reads into MiXCR, producing one record per CDR3 protein. The sample has about 700,000 distinct CDR3 sequences; roughly two fifths are singletons. Source material: peripheral blood. These receptors came from an adult man with Graves' ophthalmopathy.

In its sample, this clonotype was seen a few times. The rearrangement joins TRBV2 to TRBJ1-4, with unresolved D. CDR3 length equals 14 residues. The germline V gene has CDR1 SNHLY and CDR2 FYNNEI. Trimming cost V 3 bases and J 10 bases, with 15 bases left between them. CDR3 DNA sequence: TGTGCCAGCAGTGAGTCGGTCCATCGGGGAAAACTGTTTTTT. Translation: CASSESVHRGKLFF.

The V call is TRBV7-2, the J call TRBJ2-5; TRBD2 agrees at 10 bases. Trimming at V came to 3 bases and at J to 1 base, leaving 5 bases not matched to a gene. There are 16 residues in the CDR3. In germline, CDR1 is SGHTA, CDR2 FQGNSA. CDR3 residues: CASSFSSGGRQETQYF. DNA for the CDR3: TGTGCCAGCAGCTTTTCTAGCGGGGGCCGCCAAGAGACCCAGTACTTC.

V gene TRBV5-1 combines with J gene TRBJ1-1, with unresolved D. Germline CDR1 and CDR2: SGHRS and YFSETQ. Trimming stripped 4 bases from V and 1 base from J, with 8 bases between. The CDR3 is made up of 13 amino acids. The CDR3 spells CASSTVQNTEAFF. DNA for the CDR3: TGCGCCAGCAGCACGGTACAGAACACTGAAGCTTTCTTT.

About this clonotype itself: The conserved closing phenylalanine or tryptophan is absent in this CDR3, likely reflecting a read error. The limits of the CDR3 on the DNA are not certain, so only TCRdb's listed CDR3 is given. This chain joins TRBV7-9 and TRBJ2-3; TRBD1, the table's D call, was not compared with the DNA. Termini included, the CDR3 measures 8 amino acids. The V gene's germline CDR1 is SEHNR and CDR2 FQNEAQ (reference sequence). The CDR3 region is CASSWDGL.